One sample yielded the 26 T cell receptor beta chains listed below, sequenced in a study of beta chain features in type 1 diabetes. The authors reverse transcribed all of the isolated RNA, so sequencing captured expressed TCRB transcripts. The protocol was immunoSEQ multiplex PCR, while the TCRdb copy is restricted to in-frame clones and leaves out a portion. The sample gives roughly 230,000 clones, around 9.6% of which show up once; just under 0.035% is in the top ten. The sequenced sample consisted of naive CD4+ T cells from blood. The source of these receptors is a young woman in good health.

This sequence joins TRBV29-1 and TRBJ2-1; 11 bases align to TRBD1. The CDR3 sequence is 16 residues long. The V segment lost 3 bases and the J segment 3 bases; nucleotides outside the gene matches: 7. CDR1 and CDR2 (germline): SQVTM, ANQGSEA. For the CDR3, the DNA is TGCAGCGTTGAGGGGGGGACAGGGGGAAGCTACAATGAGCAGTTCTTC. Its protein product is CSVEGGTGGSYNEQFF.

The chain recombines TRBV6-5 with TRBJ2-3; 7 bases align to TRBD1. Losses at the gene ends were 4 bases for V and 4 bases for J; bases not matched to a gene: 5. CDR3 length equals 14 residues. CDR1 and CDR2 (germline): MNHEY, SVGAGI. The DNA of the CDR3 is TGTGCCAGCAGTTTACAGGGACAGCCAGATACGCAGTATTTT. Amino acids: CASSLQGQPDTQYF.

J is TRBJ1-5 and V is TRBV7-9; perhaps TRBD1 as D (5 bases). The ends were cut back, 5 bases at V and 0 bases at J, with 8 bases in the middle. This CDR3 has 14 residues. Germline V lookup: CDR1 SEHNR, CDR2 FQNEAQ (reference sequence). The CDR3 is CASSLRGSNQPQHF. CDR3 DNA sequence: TGTGCCAGCAGCCTAAGGGGTAGCAATCAGCCCCAGCATTTT.

This clone has just one count. The chain carries TRBV5-1 and TRBJ2-1, with 9 positions matching TRBD2. The V gene end was trimmed by 7 bases and the J gene end by 0 bases; junction bases not matched to a gene: 17. From germline, CDR1 is SGHRS and CDR2 YFSETQ. The CDR3 sequence is 19 residues long. CDR3 DNA sequence: TGCGCCAGCCGACCTTTAGGTAGCGGGGGACCGAGCTCCTACAATGAGCAGTTCTTC. Its translation: CASRPLGSGGPSSYNEQFF. Variable domain in full (rest from reference TRBV5-1 and TRBJ2-1): KAGVTQTPRYLIKTRGQQVTLSCSPISGHRSVSWYQQTPGQGLQFLFEYFSETQRNKGNFPGRFSGRQFSNSRSEMNVSTLELGDSALYLCASRPLGSGGPSSYNEQFFGPGTRLTVL.

The CDR3 coding sequence is TGTGCCAGCTCAGGGACAGGGGTCCAGGCGCCCCAGCATTTT. Translating gives CASSGTGVQAPQHF. The V call is TRBV18, the J call TRBJ1-5; TRBD1 agrees at 10 bases. Looked up from germline, CDR1 is KGHSH and CDR2 is LQKENI. This CDR3 comprises 14 residues. V shed 5 bases and J 9 bases; nucleotides not matched to a gene: 7. The full variable domain, with the rest looked up from reference TRBV18 and TRBJ1-5, is NAGVMQNPRHLVRRRGQEARLRCSPMKGHSHVYWYRQLPEEGLKFMVYLQKENIIDESGMPKERFSAEFPKEGPSILRIQQVVRGDSAAYFCASSGTGVQAPQHFGDGTRLSIL.

This chain links TRBV7-9 with TRBJ1-2; no clear D gene. The ends were cut back, 5 bases at V and 7 bases at J, with 14 bases in the middle. The CDR3 has 13 residues. Germline CDR1 and CDR2: SEHNR and FQNEAQ (reference sequence). Here the CDR3 reads CASSPLDMGGYTF. CDR3 nucleotides: TGTGCCAGCAGCCCCCTTGACATGGGTGGCTACACCTTC.

The chain couples TRBV6-7 to TRBJ2-3, with 10 bases identical to TRBD2. TRBV6-7 is annotated as an ORF whose role is uncertain. The CDR3 sequence is 18 residues long. The junction had 6 bases not matched to a gene; V was cut back by 0 bases and J by 0 bases. The CDR3 DNA sequence: TGTGCCAGCAGTTACTCGAGCGGGGGGGAAGGAAGCACAGATACGCAGTATTTT. It specifies CASSYSSGGEGSTDTQYF.

CDR3: CASSSGSGTGELFF. The CDR3 DNA follows: TGTGCCAGCAGTAGCGGGAGCGGAACCGGGGAGCTGTTTTTT. V and J are TRBV2 and TRBJ2-2; 8 bases fit TRBD2. The trim removed 5 bases at V and 5 bases at J, leaving 4 bases unmatched. There are 14 residues in the CDR3. Germline V gene lookup returns CDR1 SNHLY and CDR2 FYNNEI.

The genes are TRBV5-1 and TRBJ2-7; 8 bases map to TRBD1. The germline gives CDR1 SGHRS, CDR2 YFSETQ. This CDR3 contains 14 residues. The junction had 5 bases not matched to a gene; V was cut back by 6 bases and J by 0 bases. CDR3 nucleotides: TGCGCCAGCACTCCAGACAGGGGCTCCTACGAGCAGTACTTC. Its protein is CASTPDRGSYEQYF.

V gene TRBV30 combines with J gene TRBJ2-1, with 8 bases matching TRBD2. V was pared by 5 bases and J by 2 bases, with 11 bases of the junction left unmatched. The CDR3 sequence is 16 residues long. In germline, CDR1 is GTSNPN, CDR2 SVGIG (reference sequence). CDR3 sequence reads: CAWGTYRGGAYNEQFF. The DNA for the CDR3 is TGTGCCTGGGGTACTTACCGGGGGGGGGCCTACAATGAGCAGTTCTTC.

This clone was detected only a few times. The gene calls are TRBV2 and TRBJ1-6; D is possibly TRBD1 (6 bases). Germline V CDR1 and CDR2: SNHLY, FYNNEI. The CDR3 is 15 amino acids. With 4 bases removed from V and 10 bases from J, the gap between germline ends came to 17 bases. Written as DNA, the CDR3 is TGTGCCAGCAGTGGACAGGCTGGGGGTTCGTCACCCCTCCACTTT. Its translation is CASSGQAGGSSPLHF.

The sample holds many counts of this clone. The rearrangement links TRBV7-2 to TRBJ1-2; tentative D call: TRBD1 (5 bases). Germline CDR1 is SGHTA and CDR2 is FQGNSA. The CDR3 has 13 amino acids. Trimming took off 6 bases at V and 8 bases at J, with 16 bases between the two ends. CDR3 nucleotides: TGTGCCAGCAGGTGGGGAGGGGATGGCGGCTACACCTTC. This encodes CASRWGGDGGYTF.

The V and J genes are TRBV4-3 and TRBJ2-1, with a tentative D call TRBD1 (6 bases). The ends were cut back, 5 bases at V and 5 bases at J, with 19 bases in the middle. CDR1 is LGHNA, CDR2 YSLEER, per germline. The CDR3 totals 16 residues. The DNA of the CDR3 is TGCGCCAGCAGCTCTTCCGGGACACCCATTGACAATGAGCAGTTCTTC. Protein product: CASSSSGTPIDNEQFF.

CDR3 amino acids: CASSQGARINYGYTF. The DNA for the CDR3 is TGCGCCAGCAGCCAAGGGGCACGGATAAACTATGGCTACACCTTC. J is TRBJ1-2 and V is TRBV4-1, with D uncertain. The CDR3 length is 15 residues. Trimming removed 1 base at V and 2 bases at J, with 11 bases between. Germline V gene sequence: CDR1 MGHRA, CDR2 YSYEKL.

This clone has only a few counts. The chain employs TRBV6-1 and TRBJ2-3; TRBD2 is a possible D gene (5 bases). V was trimmed by 4 bases and J by 6 bases, leaving 17 bases between them. The CDR3 spans 15 residues. Germline loops: CDR1 MNHNS, CDR2 SASEGT. In DNA form, the CDR3 reads TGTGCCAGCAGTGTACTACCCCGGCGGGCGGATACGCAGTATTTT. This sequence encodes CASSVLPRRADTQYF.

The chain combines TRBV4-2 with TRBJ2-7, with 7 bases lining up with TRBD1. The V gene end was trimmed by 1 base and the J gene end by 3 bases; junction bases not matched to a gene: 6. Germline CDR1 LGHNA, CDR2 YNFKEQ. The CDR3 sequence is 15 residues long. DNA for the CDR3: TGTGCCAGCAGCCAAGGGTTAGGACAGGACTACGAGCAGTACTTC. Protein product: CASSQGLGQDYEQYF.

The chain couples TRBV2 to TRBJ2-1; TRBD2 agrees at 14 bases. From germline, CDR1 is SNHLY and CDR2 FYNNEI. V was clipped by 6 bases and J by 16 bases; unmatched bases: 5. The CDR3 has 12 residues. CDR3 sequence reads: CASRRLAGGLFF. CDR3 DNA sequence: TGTGCCAGCAGACGACTAGCGGGAGGGCTATTCTTC.

The chain couples TRBV19 to TRBJ2-3; 7 bases are shared with TRBD2. The CDR3 has 19 residues. The ends lost 4 bases at V and 1 base at J; junction bases unmatched: 17. The germline V gene has CDR1 LNHDA and CDR2 SQIVND (reference sequence). CDR3 in amino acids: CASSTLRGMGSGGTDTQYF. The DNA for the CDR3 is TGTGCCAGTAGTACCCTGCGGGGGATGGGCAGCGGGGGCACAGATACGCAGTATTTT. Full variable domain (remainder filled in from reference TRBV19 and TRBJ2-3): DGGITQSPKYLFRKEGQNVTLSCEQNLNHDAMYWYRQDPGQGLRLIYYSQIVNDFQKGDIAEGYSVSREKKESFPLTVTSAQKNPTAFYLCASSTLRGMGSGGTDTQYFGPGTRLTVL.

The chain joins TRBV10-3 to TRBJ2-5; D is possibly TRBD2 (7 bases). Germline CDR1 reads ENHRY; CDR2 reads SYGVKD. The CDR3 runs to 16 residues. V dropped 0 bases and J dropped 2 bases, with 13 bases sitting between them. The CDR3 coding sequence is TGTGCCATCAGTGAGTCGAAACAGGGAGGGCAAGAGACCCAGTACTTC. This codes for CAISESKQGGQETQYF.

This clone has only a few counts. This chain links TRBV6-6 with TRBJ1-2; unclear D gene. Looked up from germline, CDR1 is MNHNY and CDR2 is SVGAGI (reference sequence). Trimming stripped 0 bases from V and 4 bases from J, with 15 bases between. This CDR3 region has 16 residues. CDR3 in DNA: TGTGCCAGCAGTTACTCGAACCGGGATGCCTTCTATGGCTACACCTTC. It specifies CASSYSNRDAFYGYTF.

Only a few counts were recorded for this clone. The V call is TRBV28, the J call TRBJ2-5; the match to TRBD2 covers 7 bases. The CDR3 runs to 15 residues. V dropped 5 bases and J dropped 2; count of bases not matched to a gene: 8. Germline values: CDR1 MDHEN, CDR2 SYDVKM. The CDR3 is CASSPRTSSQETQYF. The CDR3 DNA follows: TGTGCCAGCAGTCCAAGGACTAGTAGTCAAGAGACCCAGTACTTC.

This clone was detected a few times. V gene TRBV19 combines with J gene TRBJ1-1; 7 bases fit TRBD1. Germline V CDR1 and CDR2: LNHDA, SQIVND (reference sequence). CDR3 length: 14 amino acids. The V segment lost 7 bases and the J segment 1 base; nucleotides outside the gene matches: 6. The CDR3 protein is CASTAGTANTEAFF. The CDR3 DNA follows: TGTGCCAGTACCGCCGGGACAGCGAACACTGAAGCTTTCTTT.

The chain recombines TRBV7-9 with TRBJ1-4; tentatively, D is TRBD1 (6 bases). Deletions cut 0 bases from V and 6 bases from J, with 11 bases between. This CDR3 has 15 amino acids. The germline CDR1 and CDR2 sequences are SEHNR and FQNEAQ (reference sequence). CDR3 sequence: CASSLALRQDEKLFF. CDR3 coding DNA: TGTGCCAGCAGCTTAGCCCTACGACAGGATGAAAAACTGTTTTTT.

This clone was recorded a few times. The chain combines TRBV18 with TRBJ2-3; the D gene is possibly TRBD2 (6 bases). Trimming removed 5 bases from V and 1 base from J, with 16 bases in between. This CDR3 is built from 16 residues. Germline V gene lookup returns CDR1 KGHSH and CDR2 LQKENI. Here the CDR3 DNA reads TGTGCCAGCTCAACAACGGGCCAGCGGGGCACAGATACGCAGTATTTT. As protein: CASSTTGQRGTDTQYF. Supplemented by reference TRBV18 and TRBJ2-3, the full variable domain reads NAGVMQNPRHLVRRRGQEARLRCSPMKGHSHVYWYRQLPEEGLKFMVYLQKENIIDESGMPKERFSAEFPKEGPSILRIQQVVRGDSAAYFCASSTTGQRGTDTQYFGPGTRLTVL.

The chain couples TRBV11-2 to TRBJ2-7; 11 bases fit TRBD2. Germline loops: CDR1 SGHAT, CDR2 FQNNGV. V lost 5 bases to trimming and J lost 4 bases; unmatched junction nucleotides: 10. The CDR3 runs to 16 residues. The CDR3 nucleotides read TGTGCCAGCAGCATGAAGGCGGGACTAGCGGTTTACGAGCAGTACTTC. The encoded protein is CASSMKAGLAVYEQYF.

This rearrangement joins TRBV6-4 to TRBJ2-7; TRBD2 aligns across 12 bases. The CDR3 totals 15 residues. Germline V gene lookup returns CDR1 MRHNA and CDR2 SNTAGT. V shed 5 bases and J 2 bases; nucleotides not matched to a gene: 4. The CDR3 DNA sequence: TGTGCCAGCAGTCCGCTAGCGGGAGGGCCCTACGAGCAGTACTTC. This gives the protein CASSPLAGGPYEQYF.